Listed here is a single T cell receptor (beta chain). The CDR3 sequence is 12 residues long. Germline V gene lookup returns CDR1 LGHNT and CDR2 FRNRAP. The data stem from a study of control samples from healthy donors and cancer patients. Method: immunoSEQ multiplex PCR; TCRdb's copy keeps in-frame clones and lacks some. The sample includes approximately 220,000 clones, around 94% of them seen just once. The sequence came from a man aged 50 to 59 in good health. V gene TRBV12-5 combines with J gene TRBJ2-3; 10 bases agree with TRBD1. Material for sequencing was blood. CDR3 sequence: CASGTGADTQYF. CDR3 nucleotide sequence: TGTGCCTCCGGGACAGGGGCAGATACGCAGTATTTT.